This TCR beta chain was documented in a study of T cell responses to AZD1222 COVID-19 vaccine. Whole-study findings and limits: It should be noted that donors were predominantly white British and more often female, and clonal diversity was possibly underestimated.

As for this clone: Its antigen is not known. Other DNA variants within this sample encode the same CDR3.

V lost 0 bases to trimming and J lost 4 bases, with 4 bases between them. The CDR3 spans 13 residues. CDR1 and CDR2 from the germline V gene are SGDLS and YYNGEE. Produced via immunoSEQ multiplex PCR; TCRdb's table is partial and in-frame only. Here the sample spans 90,000 to 120,000 clones, 85% to 95% being singletons. The source of this sequence is an adult who received the AZD1222 COVID-19 vaccine. Sequenced here: peripheral blood, sampled 28 days after the second AZD1222 dose. The chain links TRBV9 to TRBJ2-2; D is uncertain. The CDR3 is CASSVVGTGELFF. CDR3 DNA sequence: TGTGCCAGCAGCGTAGTAGGCACCGGGGAGCTGTTTTTT.